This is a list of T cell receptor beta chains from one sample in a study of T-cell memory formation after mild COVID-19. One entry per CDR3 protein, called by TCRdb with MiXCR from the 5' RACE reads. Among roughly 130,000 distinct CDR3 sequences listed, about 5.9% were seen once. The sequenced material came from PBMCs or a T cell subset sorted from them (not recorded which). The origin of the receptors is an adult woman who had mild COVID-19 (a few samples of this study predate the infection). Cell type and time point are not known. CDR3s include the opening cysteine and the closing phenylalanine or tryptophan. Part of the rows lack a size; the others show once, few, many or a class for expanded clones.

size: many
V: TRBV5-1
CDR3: CASSLGQGPYYGYTF

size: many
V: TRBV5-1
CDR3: CASKRSGLFAQYF

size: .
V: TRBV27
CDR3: CASSLAPLTGLNTEAFF

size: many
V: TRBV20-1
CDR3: CSAFGPGQGGDTQYF

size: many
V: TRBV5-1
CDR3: CASSRTQGAYTEAFF

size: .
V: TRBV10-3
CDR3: CAISENSGYNEQFF

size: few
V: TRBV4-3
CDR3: CASSQDGIPRGKNIQYF

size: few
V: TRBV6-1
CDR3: CASSEEGTRGFNQPQHF

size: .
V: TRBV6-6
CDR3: CASSYSGRTSGRYSYEQYF

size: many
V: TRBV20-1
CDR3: CSVRMDRLNTEAFF

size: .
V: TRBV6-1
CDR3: CASTRVGGDGETQYF

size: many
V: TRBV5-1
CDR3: CASSSLAVQELFF

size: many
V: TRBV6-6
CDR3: CASSHDRADQPQHF

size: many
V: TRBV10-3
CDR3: CAIGRELDYEQYF

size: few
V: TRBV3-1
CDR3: CASSRGLAGGPSNEQFF

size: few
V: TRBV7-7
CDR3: CASSLRGGTGSSYNEQFF

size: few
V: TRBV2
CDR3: CASTLGPPRNEQFF

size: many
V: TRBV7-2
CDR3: CASSLAYRGVETQYF

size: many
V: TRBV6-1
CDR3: CASSRTSVEQFF

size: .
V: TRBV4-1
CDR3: CASSQGGAGYQPQHF

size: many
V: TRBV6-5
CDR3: CASSYKDGTDTQYF

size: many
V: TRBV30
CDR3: CAWSVHSNYGYTF

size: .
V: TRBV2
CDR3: CASSARTDLWNSPLHF

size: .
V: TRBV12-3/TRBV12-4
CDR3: CASSLDGVGTQYF

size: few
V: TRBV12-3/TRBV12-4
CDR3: CASKEGATRNTGELFF

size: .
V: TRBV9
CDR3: CASRPPGQGNTGELFF

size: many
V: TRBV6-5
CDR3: CASSRERSETQYF

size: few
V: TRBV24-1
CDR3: CATSGKGGFRNEQYF

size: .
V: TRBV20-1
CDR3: CSVLQAEGYNEQFF

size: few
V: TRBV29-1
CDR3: CSVSRNTEAFF

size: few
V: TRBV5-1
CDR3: CASSVDRGSRTEAFF

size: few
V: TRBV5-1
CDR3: CASSLSSGSSYNEQFF

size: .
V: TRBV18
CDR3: CASSPGPQREQYF

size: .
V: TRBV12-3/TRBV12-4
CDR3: CASSFNDRDTEAFF

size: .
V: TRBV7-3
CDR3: CASSPYAGSREDTQYF

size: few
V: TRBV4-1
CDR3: CASSSVGFTGELFF

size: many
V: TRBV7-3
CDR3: CASSYDRNSPLHF

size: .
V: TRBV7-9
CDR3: CASSTGTVGNEKLFF

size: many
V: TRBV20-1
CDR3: CSARLQEGLHTDTQYF